The 20 T cell receptor beta chains in this list originate from one sample, sequenced in a study of blood T cell repertoires in COVID-19. The assay was immunoSEQ multiplex PCR, and TCRdb's table has in-frame clones only and misses some. Of under 200,000 clones in the sample, about 90% were seen once. Input material: peripheral blood. The receptors stem from a man between 18 and 35 years old with active or convalescent COVID-19.

The chain joins TRBV13 to TRBJ2-1; 10 bases map to TRBD2. Germline-derived CDR1 and CDR2 are PRHDT and FYEKMQ (reference sequence). V lost 5 bases and J lost 4; bases outside the gene matches: 8. The CDR3 is made up of 16 amino acids. The chain's CDR3 is CASSPPLAGVYNEQFF. The CDR3 bases are TGTGCCAGCAGCCCACCCCTAGCGGGGGTATACAATGAGCAGTTCTTC.

This sequence joins TRBV15 and TRBJ1-4, with D uncertain. With 1 base removed from V and 4 bases from J, the gap between germline ends came to 7 bases. CDR3 length: 14 residues. Germline CDR1 is LNHNV and CDR2 is YYDKDF (reference sequence). Written as DNA, the CDR3 is TGTGCCACCAGCAGAGCTTCCAGTAATGAAAAACTGTTTTTT. It codes for CATSRASSNEKLFF.

The rearrangement joins TRBV5-1 to TRBJ1-1, with TRBD1 matching 8 bases. This CDR3 spans 15 amino acids. The trim removed 4 bases at V and 0 bases at J, leaving 5 bases unmatched. The V gene's germline CDR1 is SGHRS and CDR2 YFSETQ. Here the CDR3 reads CASSPGQGMNTEAFF. CDR3 DNA: TGCGCCAGCAGCCCTGGACAGGGTATGAACACTGAAGCTTTCTTT.

The chain uses TRBV30 and TRBJ2-3; maybe TRBD2 (7 bases). The germline V and J ends were trimmed by 3 bases and 5 bases, with 15 bases remaining between them. This CDR3 comprises 14 residues. CDR1 is GTSNPN, CDR2 SVGIG, per germline (reference sequence). The CDR3 reads CAWRGGGARDTQYF. CDR3 sequence (DNA): TGTGCCTGGAGGGGAGGGGGGGCCAGAGATACGCAGTATTTT.

The genes are TRBV19 and TRBJ1-1; no definite D call. Germline CDR1 is LNHDA and CDR2 is SQIVND (reference sequence). V gave up 3 bases and J gave up 7 bases, with 9 bases separating them. The CDR3 runs to 12 residues. CDR3 amino acids: CASSISGDEAFF. CDR3 DNA: TGTGCCAGTAGTATTTCGGGAGATGAAGCTTTCTTT.

Here the CDR3 DNA reads TGTGCCAGCACCTTTAGCGGGGTTAACACCGGGGAGCTGTTTTTT. This translates into CASTFSGVNTGELFF. The rearrangement links TRBV7-9 to TRBJ2-2; 8 nucleotides match TRBD2. The germline V gene encodes CDR1 SEHNR and CDR2 FQNEAQ (reference sequence). V lost 7 bases, J lost 2 bases, and 6 bases stayed unmatched. The CDR3 contains 15 residues.

The rearrangement joins TRBV3-1 (or the pseudogene TRBV3-2) to TRBJ2-1, with 11 bases fitting TRBD2. There are 15 residues in the CDR3. Trimming removed 4 bases from V and 9 bases from J; junction bases left unmatched: 8. CDR1 LGHDT and CDR2 YNNKEL come from the germline V gene (reference sequence). CDR3 coding DNA: TGTGCCAGCAGCCTGACTAGCGGGATTTCTACTGAGCAGTTCTTC. Translated: CASSLTSGISTEQFF.

This clone showed up just a few times. This CDR3 is also generated by other DNA sequences in the sample. The chain couples TRBV12-3 or TRBV12-4 to TRBJ1-4; TRBD1 agrees at 7 bases. V lost 6 bases, J lost 8 bases, and 3 bases stayed unmatched. This CDR3 has 12 residues. This CDR3 is CASSLRGEKLFF. The CDR3 nucleotides read TGTGCCAGCAGCCTCAGGGGGGAAAAACTGTTTTTT.

The chain has TRBV11-2 and TRBJ1-1; D is ambiguous. Germline loops: CDR1 SGHAT, CDR2 FQNNGV. The CDR3 contains 14 residues. V was pared by 1 base and J by 1 base, with 7 bases between. The CDR3 bases are TGTGCCAGCAGCTTAGCTGGCAGGAACACTGAAGCTTTCTTT. Protein product: CASSLAGRNTEAFF. Full variable domain (remainder filled in from reference TRBV11-2 and TRBJ1-1): EAGVAQSPRYKIIEKRQSVAFWCNPISGHATLYWYQQILGQGPKLLIQFQNNGVVDDSQLPKDRFSAERLKGVDSTLKIQPAKLEDSAVYLCASSLAGRNTEAFFGQGTRLTVV.

The chain joins TRBV6-5 to TRBJ2-7; TRBD2 agrees at 9 bases. The CDR3 spans 14 residues. Trimming removed 7 bases from V and 3 bases from J; junction bases left unmatched: 7. CDR1 and CDR2 from the germline V gene are MNHEY and SVGAGI. The CDR3 region is CASKREELGYEQYF. CDR3 nucleotide sequence: TGTGCCAGCAAGCGGGAGGAGTTGGGCTACGAGCAGTACTTC.

This rearrangement joins TRBV14 to TRBJ2-1; D not resolved. The CDR3 runs 13 residues. Germline CDR1 SGHDN, CDR2 FVKESK. V lost 1 base, J lost 4 bases, and 5 bases lay in between. This CDR3 is CASSQGRYNEQFF. The CDR3 bases are TGTGCCAGCAGCCAAGGCAGATACAATGAGCAGTTCTTC.

The chain uses TRBV7-2 and TRBJ1-1; 7 nucleotides align to TRBD1. V lost 5 bases and J lost 3; bases outside the gene matches: 6. CDR1 is SGHTA and CDR2 is FQGNSA in the germline V gene. This CDR3 has 14 amino acids. The CDR3 sequence is CASSPDRTDTEAFF. The CDR3 DNA sequence: TGTGCCAGCAGCCCGGACAGGACGGACACTGAAGCTTTCTTT.

This clone was seen a few times. The V gene is TRBV25-1, the J gene TRBJ1-6, with a weak D call TRBD1 (6 bases). Trimming took 5 bases from V and 10 from J, leaving 15 bases between them. This CDR3 has 14 amino acids. Germline values: CDR1 MGHDK, CDR2 SYGVNS. In DNA form, the CDR3 reads TGTGCCAGCAGTCAGACAGGACGGGAATCACCCCTCCACTTT. Amino acid sequence: CASSQTGRESPLHF.

The rearrangement uses TRBV5-8 and TRBJ1-5; 8 positions agree with TRBD1. J lost 2 bases, V lost 0 bases, and 7 bases had no gene match. The CDR3 has 17 amino acids. Germline CDR1 SGHTS, CDR2 YDEGEE. CDR3 residues: CASSLDWQGAGNQPQHF. The CDR3 DNA follows: TGTGCCAGCAGCTTGGATTGGCAGGGGGCGGGCAATCAGCCCCAGCATTTT.

The V call is TRBV4-2, the J call TRBJ2-5; 12 bases agree with TRBD2. Germline V gives CDR1 LGHNA, CDR2 YNFKEQ. The CDR3 totals 16 residues. Trimming at V came to 4 bases and at J to 3 bases, leaving 6 bases not matched to a gene. The CDR3 sequence: CASSPRLAGEEETQYF. The CDR3 coding sequence is TGTGCCAGCAGCCCACGACTAGCGGGAGAGGAAGAGACCCAGTACTTC.

This chain connects TRBV30 to TRBJ1-6; 8 bases are a match to TRBD1. The CDR3 runs 14 residues. The V and J ends lost 4 bases and 8 bases, in that order; junction bases with no gene match: 7. Germline V CDR1 and CDR2: GTSNPN, SVGIG (reference sequence). DNA of the CDR3: TGTGCCTGGAACCCTGGACAGGGTTATTCACCCCTCCACTTT. Its translation: CAWNPGQGYSPLHF.

This sequence joins TRBV5-4 and TRBJ1-2; tentatively, D is TRBD1 (6 bases). Trimming left V 4 bases short and J 5 bases short, with 12 bases between. The CDR3 is 13 residues long. Germline lookup yields CDR1 SGHNT and CDR2 YYREEE (reference sequence). The CDR3 coding sequence is TGTGCCAGCAGCATGGACAGCGGATATGGCTACACCTTC. Protein product: CASSMDSGYGYTF. The whole variable domain, filled in from reference TRBV5-4 and TRBJ1-2, reads ETGVTQSPTHLIKTRGQQVTLRCSSQSGHNTVSWYQQALGQGPQFIFQYYREEENGRGNFPPRFSGLQFPNYSSELNVNALELDDSALYLCASSMDSGYGYTFGSGTRLTVV.

V usage is TRBV4-1 and J usage is TRBJ1-6; D remains unclear. CDR3 length equals 14 residues. CDR1 is MGHRA and CDR2 is YSYEKL in the germline V gene. Deletions cut 3 bases from V and 5 bases from J, with 8 bases between. The CDR3 nucleotides read TGCGCCAGCAGCCATCCCATCAATAATTCACCCCTCCACTTT. Translated, it gives CASSHPINNSPLHF.

CDR3 DNA sequence: TGTGCCAGCAGCCCGGATGGGGGACTAGCGGTCACAGATACGCAGTATTTT. Its translation: CASSPDGGLAVTDTQYF. This chain uses TRBV5-6 with TRBJ2-3; 11 positions agree with TRBD2. Per germline, CDR1 SGHDT and CDR2 YYEEEE. The CDR3 spans 17 residues. The V gene end was trimmed by 4 bases and the J gene end by 2 bases; junction bases not matched to a gene: 9. Based on the CDR3 plus reference TRBV5-6 and TRBJ2-3, the full variable domain is DAGVTQSPTHLIKTRGQQVTLRCSPKSGHDTVSWYQQALGQGPQFIFQYYEEEERQRGNFPDRFSGHQFPNYSSELNVNALLLGDSALYLCASSPDGGLAVTDTQYFGPGTRLTVL.

The CDR3 is CASIGLSYGYTF. CDR3 DNA: TGTGCCAGTATCGGACTCAGCTATGGCTACACCTTC. V usage is TRBV19 and J usage is TRBJ1-2, with no clear D. V was pared by 7 bases and J by 4 bases, with 10 bases between. CDR3 length: 12 amino acids. Germline CDR1 is LNHDA and CDR2 is SQIVND (reference sequence).